These 25 T cell receptor beta chains were all obtained from the same sample, sequenced in a study of shared clonotypes between healthy human individuals (dated by TCRdb to 2020 to 2021). Library prep was done by the immunoSEQ multiplex PCR assay. TCRdb holds this immuneACCESS table with in-frame rearrangements only. Some clones are missing; in checked studies, unresolved V genes explain under half, and the rest has no known cause. The sample table lists around 1.1 million clones, roughly 80% of them with a count of one. The biggest ten clones account for about 0.94% of the sample. Sequencing was carried out using memory CD4+ T cells from PBMCs. In the paper's terms, the cell subset or site label means: CD45RA-negative fraction. These TCRs come from a man younger than 35 in good health. Some clones in this sample may be carry-over from other donors' samples.

The V and J genes are TRBV27 and TRBJ2-3; 14 nucleotides match TRBD2. V was clipped by 6 bases and J by 4 bases; unmatched bases: 3. This CDR3 is 15 amino acids long. Germline loops: CDR1 MNHEY, CDR2 SMNVEV (reference sequence). CDR3 nucleotides: TGTGCCAGCAGCCGACTAGCGGGAGGGTCAGATACGCAGTATTTT. Translated, it gives CASSRLAGGSDTQYF.

V and J are TRBV11-2 and TRBJ2-3, with D tentatively TRBD2 (6 bases). CDR3 length equals 16 residues. Between the trimmed V and J ends, which lost 5 bases and 3 bases, there was a span of 18 bases. Germline lookup yields CDR1 SGHAT and CDR2 FQNNGV. The chain's CDR3 is CASSRAGDTPTDTQYF. The CDR3 DNA reads as TGTGCCAGCAGCCGAGCGGGCGACACCCCTACAGATACGCAGTATTTT.

The V and J genes are TRBV5-6 and TRBJ2-7, with 7 bases aligning to TRBD1. The CDR3 length is 15 residues. Germline V gene lookup returns CDR1 SGHDT and CDR2 YYEEEE. The V gene end was trimmed by 4 bases and the J gene end by 0 bases; junction bases not matched to a gene: 7. The CDR3 region has the DNA TGTGCCAGCAGCATAACGACAGGGTTCTCCTACGAGCAGTACTTC. Translated, it gives CASSITTGFSYEQYF.

The V call is TRBV28, the J call TRBJ1-5; no definite D call. Germline-derived CDR1 and CDR2 are MDHEN and SYDVKM. The CDR3 length is 15 residues. V gave up 2 bases and J gave up 2 bases, with 10 bases separating them. CDR3 nucleotide sequence: TGTGCCAGCAGTTTACCCCAAGATGGCAATCAGCCCCAGCATTTT. Protein product: CASSLPQDGNQPQHF.

The J gene is TRBJ1-5, the V gene TRBV2; TRBD1 matches 8 bases. The CDR3 totals 14 residues. The V gene end was trimmed by 6 bases and the J gene end by 6 bases; junction bases not matched to a gene: 7. Per germline, CDR1 SNHLY and CDR2 FYNNEI. The CDR3 nucleotides read TGTGCCAGCAGGGACAGGGATAAGGGTCAGCCCCAGCATTTT. It encodes CASRDRDKGQPQHF.

There are many counts of this clone. This rearrangement joins TRBV5-4 to TRBJ2-5; 8 nucleotides agree with TRBD1. The germline V gene encodes CDR1 SGHNT and CDR2 YYREEE (reference sequence). The trim removed 0 bases at V and 5 bases at J, leaving 12 bases unmatched. CDR3 size: 17 residues. CDR3 sequence (DNA): TGTGCCAGCAGCTTGGGGCCCCGGACAGGGCAAATGGAGACCCAGTACTTC. As protein: CASSLGPRTGQMETQYF.

The rearrangement uses TRBV5-4 and TRBJ1-5; unclear D gene. There are 15 residues in the CDR3. CDR1 is SGHNT, CDR2 YYREEE, per germline (reference sequence). The V gene lost 4 bases and the J gene lost 6 bases, with 17 bases spanning the gap. CDR3 DNA sequence: TGTGCCAGCAGCGGCGGCGCGGGGTCCGGTCAGCCCCAGCATTTT. Translating it yields CASSGGAGSGQPQHF.

Note on this clone: This likely reflects a read error, since a far larger clone is one base away. This chain joins TRBV30 and TRBJ1-2; TRBD1 aligns across 8 bases. Per germline, CDR1 GTSNPN and CDR2 SVGIG (reference sequence). CDR3 length equals 13 residues. V was clipped by 1 base and J by 8 bases; unmatched bases: 6. DNA of the CDR3: TGTGCCTGGAGTGAGGACAGGGTAAAAGGCTACACCTTC. Translation: CAWSEDRVKGYTF.

In its sample, this clone was seen once. The chain couples TRBV11-2 to TRBJ2-1; D is unresolved. This CDR3 is 15 amino acids long. The germline V and J ends were trimmed by 0 bases and 1 base, with 7 bases remaining between them. Germline lookup yields CDR1 SGHAT and CDR2 FQNNGV. The CDR3 DNA reads as TGTGCCAGCAGCTTAGAGGGCGGATCCTACAATGAGCAGTTCTTC. This gives the protein CASSLEGGSYNEQFF.

V and J are TRBV28 and TRBJ1-4; D gene uncertain. The V gene lost 3 bases and the J gene lost 7 bases, with 6 bases spanning the gap. Germline loops: CDR1 MDHEN, CDR2 SYDVKM. The CDR3 extends over 12 amino acids. The CDR3 here is CASSLVGEKLFF. In nucleotides, the CDR3 is TGTGCCAGCAGTTTGGTAGGTGAAAAACTGTTTTTT. The variable domain in full, completed from reference TRBV28 and TRBJ1-4, reads DVKVTQSSRYLVKRTGEKVFLECVQDMDHENMFWYRQDPGLGLRLIYFSYDVKMKEKGDIPEGYSVSREKKERFSLILESASTNQTSMYLCASSLVGEKLFFGSGTQLSVL.

This clone was found a few times. The CDR3, as DNA: TGTGCCAGCAGCAATTTAGGCCAGACTGGCGAGCAGTACTTC. Translation gives CASSNLGQTGEQYF. The chain combines TRBV9 with TRBJ2-7; the D is unclear. V dropped 4 bases and J dropped 6 bases, with 17 bases sitting between them. The germline CDR1 and CDR2 sequences are SGDLS and YYNGEE. The CDR3 has 14 residues.

This clone has more than one count but fewer than ten. The chain joins TRBV28 to TRBJ1-1; no firm D call. CDR1 MDHEN and CDR2 SYDVKM come from the germline V gene. The CDR3 totals 14 residues. Between the trimmed V and J ends, which lost 2 bases and 2 bases, there was a span of 9 bases. The CDR3 reads CASSLPGFNTEAFF. The CDR3 DNA follows: TGTGCCAGCAGTTTACCGGGGTTTAACACTGAAGCTTTCTTT.

This CDR3 reads CASSSGQYGDTQYF. The CDR3 nucleotides read TGCGCCAGCAGCTCAGGACAGTATGGCGATACGCAGTATTTT. This chain connects TRBV5-1 to TRBJ2-3; tentative D call: TRBD1 (6 bases). CDR3 length: 14 amino acids. In germline, CDR1 is SGHRS, CDR2 YFSETQ. Trimming cost V 3 bases and J 6 bases, with 14 bases left between them.

This sequence joins TRBV5-5 and TRBJ2-3; D unresolved. The germline V gene encodes CDR1 SGHKS and CDR2 YYEKEE (reference sequence). This CDR3 is 14 amino acids long. V lost 4 bases, J lost 4 bases, and 13 bases lay in between. CDR3 protein: CASSTPSQADTQYF. The CDR3 DNA reads TGTGCCAGCAGCACCCCGAGCCAAGCAGATACGCAGTATTTT.

The chain joins TRBV27 to TRBJ1-2; tentative D call: TRBD1 (5 bases). From germline, CDR1 is MNHEY and CDR2 SMNVEV (reference sequence). The CDR3 has 13 residues. V lost 2 bases, J lost 8 bases, and 12 bases lay in between. The CDR3 nucleotides read TGTGCCAGCAGTTTAAAGGGGAAGGAAGGCTACACCTTC. Its protein product is CASSLKGKEGYTF.

The V gene is TRBV5-1, the J gene TRBJ2-6; the D call may be TRBD1 or TRBD2 (5 bases each). The CDR3 covers 18 residues. Germline V gene sequence: CDR1 SGHRS, CDR2 YFSETQ. V was shortened by 0 bases and J by 0 bases, with 13 bases between the two germline ends. This CDR3 reads CASSLVPGTPSGANVLTF. CDR3 nucleotides: TGCGCCAGCAGCTTGGTGCCAGGGACCCCCTCTGGGGCCAACGTCCTGACTTTC.

The V call is TRBV11-2, the J call TRBJ2-5; perhaps TRBD2 as D (6 bases). TRBJ2-7 matches the DNA end more closely, so the J call is doubtful. The length of the CDR3 is 16 residues. Germline lookup yields CDR1 SGHAT and CDR2 FQNNGV. Here the CDR3 reads CASSSPRGRIAHEQYF. CDR3 DNA sequence: TGTGCCAGCAGCTCACCCCGGGGGAGGATAGCGCACGAGCAGTACTTC.

Only a few counts were recorded for this clone. The V and J genes are TRBV28 and TRBJ1-3; weak D call: TRBD1 (5 bases). CDR3 length: 13 residues. The V gene's germline CDR1 is MDHEN and CDR2 SYDVKM. Trimming left V 5 bases short and J 4 bases short, with 9 bases between. In DNA, the CDR3 is TGTGCCAGCAGTGGGACTGGAGGAAACACCATATATTTT. Translation gives CASSGTGGNTIYF.

This chain connects TRBV5-1 to TRBJ1-3; the D is unclear. This CDR3 contains 15 residues. Germline V gives CDR1 SGHRS, CDR2 YFSETQ. The V gene lost 1 base and the J gene lost 0 bases, with 8 bases spanning the gap. CDR3 amino acids: CASSLYGDSGNTIYF. CDR3 DNA: TGCGCCAGCAGCTTGTACGGGGACTCTGGAAACACCATATATTTT.

This clone was seen a single time. The chain employs TRBV5-4 and TRBJ2-3, with 9 bases that match TRBD2. CDR1 SGHNT and CDR2 YYREEE come from the germline V gene (reference sequence). V lost 4 bases, J lost 3 bases, and 3 bases stayed unmatched. This CDR3 spans 14 amino acids. CDR3 nucleotide sequence: TGTGCCAGCAGCGGAACTAGCGGGACAGATACGCAGTATTTT. This sequence encodes CASSGTSGTDTQYF.

This clone came up a few times. The CDR3 protein is CASSQGSTGLYEQYF. The CDR3, as DNA: TGCGCCAGCAGCCAAGGGTCTACAGGCCTCTACGAGCAGTACTTC. This rearrangement joins TRBV4-3 to TRBJ2-7, with D possibly matching TRBD1 (5 bases). The CDR3 is 15 residues long. Looked up from germline, CDR1 is LGHNA and CDR2 is YSLEER. V shed 1 base and J shed 3 bases, with 13 bases lying between them.

Turning to this clone: The same CDR3 arises from other DNA sequences in this sample as well. V gene TRBV6-5 combines with J gene TRBJ1-5; D is ambiguous. Germline loops: CDR1 MNHEY, CDR2 SVGAGI. Trimming cost V 0 bases and J 1 base, with 7 bases left between them. There are 15 residues in the CDR3. The CDR3 DNA reads TGTGCCAGCAGTTACTCGAGCAGAAGCAATCAGCCCCAGCATTTT. Its protein is CASSYSSRSNQPQHF.

The genes are TRBV5-6 and TRBJ2-7; 8 nucleotides agree with TRBD1. The ends lost 4 bases at V and 3 bases at J; junction bases unmatched: 12. The germline V gene encodes CDR1 SGHDT and CDR2 YYEEEE. This CDR3 is built from 16 residues. CDR3 nucleotide sequence: TGTGCCAGCAGCGCAGCAGGGGGCCGCCATTACTACGAGCAGTACTTC. It is translated as CASSAAGGRHYYEQYF.

The chain uses TRBV19 and TRBJ2-3; D ambiguous. V was pared by 1 base and J by 2 bases, with 10 bases between. Germline CDR1 LNHDA, CDR2 SQIVND (reference sequence). This CDR3 is 15 amino acids long. The CDR3 protein is CASSIVRAHTDTQYF. The CDR3 DNA reads as TGTGCCAGTAGTATAGTACGTGCCCACACAGATACGCAGTATTTT. The whole variable domain, filled in from reference TRBV19 and TRBJ2-3, reads DGGITQSPKYLFRKEGQNVTLSCEQNLNHDAMYWYRQDPGQGLRLIYYSQIVNDFQKGDIAEGYSVSREKKESFPLTVTSAQKNPTAFYLCASSIVRAHTDTQYFGPGTRLTVL.

This chain connects TRBV5-4 to TRBJ1-2; possible D gene TRBD1, 5 bases. Trimming removed 9 bases from V and 1 base from J, with 13 bases in between. From germline, CDR1 is SGHNT and CDR2 YYREEE (reference sequence). CDR3 length: 13 residues. The CDR3 is CATKQGNNYGYTF. The CDR3 nucleotides are TGTGCCACCAAGCAGGGCAATAACTATGGCTACACCTTC.